Shown below are 16 T cell receptor beta chains from a single sample sequenced in a study of T cells in localized non-small cell lung cancer. Sequenced by immunoSEQ multiplex PCR; TCRdb stores in-frame clones only, minus some. Of some 30,000 clones in the sample, 78% are singletons; the top ten hold less than 45%. The sample was peripheral blood, taken before any cancer treatment. The receptor set was obtained from a male donor at least 60 years old with stage II squamous cell lung carcinoma.

This chain connects TRBV6-6 to TRBJ2-2, with a possible D match to TRBD2 (6 bases). Trimming took off 7 bases at V and 0 bases at J, with 12 bases between the two ends. CDR1 is MNHNY, CDR2 SVGAGI, per germline (reference sequence). This CDR3 has 15 amino acids. The CDR3 protein is CASIGSNSNTGELFF. As DNA, the CDR3 is TGTGCCAGCATCGGGAGCAACTCGAACACCGGGGAGCTGTTTTTT.

The rearrangement uses TRBV11-3 and TRBJ2-7, with D unclear. Per germline, CDR1 SGHNT and CDR2 YENEEA. Trimming removed 1 base at V and 3 bases at J, with 10 bases between. The CDR3 contains 14 residues. CDR3 DNA sequence: TGTGCCAGCAGCTTAGTGGGGTGGAACTACGAGCAGTACTTC. It yields the protein CASSLVGWNYEQYF.

This clone was observed a few times. This chain joins TRBV4-1 and TRBJ2-3, with D possibly being TRBD1 or TRBD2 (6 bases each). This CDR3 contains 15 residues. Germline V gene lookup returns CDR1 MGHRA and CDR2 YSYEKL. Trimming took 4 bases from V and 4 from J, leaving 15 bases between them. The CDR3 region is CASSPIWRGSDTQYF. The DNA for the CDR3 is TGCGCCAGCAGCCCAATATGGAGGGGGTCAGATACGCAGTATTTT.

CDR3 nucleotide sequence: TGTGCCATCAGTGCCGGTTCTAATGAAAAACTGTTTTTT. Residues: CAISAGSNEKLFF. This chain links TRBV10-3 with TRBJ1-4; D is unresolved. CDR3 length: 13 residues. V was trimmed by 4 bases and J by 3 bases, leaving 6 bases between them. Germline V lookup: CDR1 ENHRY, CDR2 SYGVKD.

The rearrangement links TRBV6-1 to TRBJ2-7; weak D call: TRBD2 (6 bases). There are 14 residues in the CDR3. Germline V gene sequence: CDR1 MNHNS, CDR2 SASEGT. The V and J ends lost 5 bases and 0 bases respectively, with 11 bases between them. This CDR3 reads CASSSDGSSYEQYF. The CDR3 DNA sequence: TGTGCCAGCAGTTCCGACGGGAGCTCCTACGAGCAGTACTTC.

The rearrangement links TRBV5-8 to TRBJ1-1; a weak D match, TRBD1 (5 bases). The V gene lost 0 bases and the J gene lost 7 bases, with 10 bases spanning the gap. This CDR3 region has 13 residues. CDR1 is SGHTS and CDR2 is YDEGEE in the germline V gene. The CDR3 DNA reads as TGTGCCAGCAGCTTGGTAGGGGCCAATGAAGCTTTCTTT. This codes for CASSLVGANEAFF.

V usage is TRBV18 and J usage is TRBJ2-7; TRBD1 might be the D (6 bases). CDR1 is KGHSH, CDR2 LQKENI, per germline. CDR3 length: 13 residues. V lost 4 bases to trimming and J lost 5 bases, with 12 bases between them. This chain's CDR3 is CASSQQGYDEQYF. The DNA of the CDR3 is TGTGCCAGCTCACAACAGGGCTACGACGAGCAGTACTTC.

This sequence joins TRBV5-4 and TRBJ1-4; perhaps TRBD1 as D (6 bases). In germline, CDR1 is SGHNT, CDR2 YYREEE (reference sequence). The ends were cut back, 4 bases at V and 6 bases at J, with 13 bases in the middle. CDR3 length: 14 residues. As DNA, the CDR3 is TGTGCCAGCAGCGGGAACAGGGCGGATGAAAAACTGTTTTTT. It is translated as CASSGNRADEKLFF.

Concerning this clone: The same CDR3 arises from other DNA sequences in this sample as well. The genes are TRBV30 and TRBJ1-1, with 10 bases aligning to TRBD1. The germline CDR1 and CDR2 sequences are GTSNPN and SVGIG (reference sequence). V was clipped by 1 base and J by 1 base; unmatched bases: 6. The CDR3 runs to 16 residues. The chain's CDR3 is CAWSGGDRGQNTEAFF. The CDR3 DNA follows: TGTGCCTGGAGTGGAGGCGACAGGGGGCAGAACACTGAAGCTTTCTTT.

In DNA, the CDR3 is TGTGCCAGCAGCCCCGGGGACGGGAGTAGACCGGGGGAGCTGTTTTTT. Amino acid sequence: CASSPGDGSRPGELFF. The chain links TRBV5-4 to TRBJ2-2; D perhaps matches TRBD2 (6 bases). Trimming shortened V by 4 bases and J by 8 bases, and 21 bases separated the two germline ends. Germline CDR1 is SGHNT and CDR2 is YYREEE (reference sequence). The CDR3 has 16 residues. The full variable domain, its missing parts supplied by reference TRBV5-4 and TRBJ2-2, is ETGVTQSPTHLIKTRGQQVTLRCSSQSGHNTVSWYQQALGQGPQFIFQYYREEENGRGNFPPRFSGLQFPNYSSELNVNALELDDSALYLCASSPGDGSRPGELFFGEGSRLTVL.

This clone was found once. The chain has TRBV30 and TRBJ1-2; 7 bases match TRBD1. V shed 3 bases and J 6 bases; nucleotides not matched to a gene: 7. The CDR3 runs 13 residues. Germline V gene lookup returns CDR1 GTSNPN and CDR2 SVGIG (reference sequence). Written as DNA, the CDR3 is TGTGCCTGGAGCCTTAACAGGGGCCATGGCTACACCTTC. It yields the protein CAWSLNRGHGYTF.

The chain employs TRBV2 and TRBJ2-1; D call uncertain. CDR3 length: 12 amino acids. CDR1 and CDR2 (germline): SNHLY, FYNNEI. V was shortened by 8 bases and J by 10 bases, with 15 bases between the two germline ends. The CDR3 is CASRKAGEEQFF. The CDR3 bases are TGTGCCAGCCGTAAGGCTGGTGAGGAGCAGTTCTTC. Full variable domain (outside the CDR3, taken from reference TRBV2 and TRBJ2-1): EPEVTQTPSHQVTQMGQEVILRCVPISNHLYFYWYRQILGQKVEFLVSFYNNEISEKSEIFDDQFSVERPDGSNFTLKIRSTKLEDSAMYFCASRKAGEEQFFGPGTRLTVL.

Concerning this clone itself: One end of the junction varies from germline; a read error may be responsible. This chain joins TRBV4-1 and TRBJ2-4; TRBD1 matches 9 bases. Per the germline V gene, CDR1 is MGHRA and CDR2 is YSYEKL. CDR3 length equals 15 residues. The chain's CDR3 is CASSLQGASKNIRYF. In DNA form, the CDR3 reads TGCGCCAGCAGCTTACAGGGGGCCAGCAAAAACATTCGGTACTTC.

The V and J genes are TRBV28 and TRBJ2-7; 11 bases align to TRBD2. In germline, CDR1 is MDHEN, CDR2 SYDVKM. This CDR3 is 15 amino acids long. V was clipped by 7 bases and J by 2 bases; unmatched bases: 7. CDR3 protein: CASTFSGLAAYEQYF. Written as DNA, the CDR3 is TGTGCCAGCACCTTTTCGGGACTAGCGGCCTACGAGCAGTACTTC.

The V and J genes are TRBV30 and TRBJ2-1; 8 nucleotides align to TRBD2. The CDR3 covers 13 residues. Germline V gene lookup returns CDR1 GTSNPN and CDR2 SVGIG (reference sequence). The V segment lost 3 bases and the J segment 9 bases; nucleotides outside the gene matches: 7. For the CDR3, the DNA is TGTGCCTGGAGCGGGAGGGCCGGTAGTGAGCAGTTCTTC. This gives the protein CAWSGRAGSEQFF.

The chain joins TRBV4-1 to TRBJ1-1; D ambiguous. V lost 0 bases to trimming and J lost 1 base, with 15 bases between them. Germline CDR1 reads MGHRA; CDR2 reads YSYEKL. CDR3 length: 17 amino acids. The CDR3 region has the DNA TGCGCCAGCAGCCAAGAAAGAGAGAGTTCAGGGAACACTGAAGCTTTCTTT. It specifies CASSQERESSGNTEAFF.